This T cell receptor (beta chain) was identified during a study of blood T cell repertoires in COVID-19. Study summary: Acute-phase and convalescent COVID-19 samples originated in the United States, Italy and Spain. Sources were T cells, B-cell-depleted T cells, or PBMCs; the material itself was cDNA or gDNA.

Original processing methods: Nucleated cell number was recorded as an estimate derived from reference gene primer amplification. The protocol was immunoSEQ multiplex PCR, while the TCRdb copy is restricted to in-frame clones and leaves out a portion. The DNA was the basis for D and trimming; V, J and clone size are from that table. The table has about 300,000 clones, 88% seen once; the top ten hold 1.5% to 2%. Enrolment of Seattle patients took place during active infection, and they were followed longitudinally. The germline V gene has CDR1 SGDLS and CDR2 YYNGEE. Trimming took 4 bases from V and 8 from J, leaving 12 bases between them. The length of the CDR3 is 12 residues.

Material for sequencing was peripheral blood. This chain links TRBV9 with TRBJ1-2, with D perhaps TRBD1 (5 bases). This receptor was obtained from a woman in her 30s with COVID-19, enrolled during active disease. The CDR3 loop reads CASSPGQLGYTF. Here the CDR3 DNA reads TGTGCCAGCAGCCCCGGACAATTGGGCTACACCTTC.